This T cell receptor beta chain was retrieved from a study of OX40 agonist ivuxolimab in advanced cancers. Sampling of blood occurred at baseline, cycle 4 day 1, and cycle 7 day 1. TCRdb's copy holds only in-frame clones and misses some; the assay was immunoSEQ multiplex PCR. The sample contains roughly 110,000 clones, just over 90% of which appear only once. Germline V gene lookup returns CDR1 SGHAT and CDR2 FQNNGV. This CDR3 has 13 amino acids. Trimming shortened V by 5 bases and J by 1 base, and 6 bases separated the two germline ends. Study-level results: At doses 0.1 to 3.0 mg/kg, CD4+ and CD8+ clones expanded. More expanded clones were found, on average, in CD8+ than in CD4+ T cells. Some patients without response likewise showed low normalized clonal expansion.

Comments on this clone: The target antigen is unknown.

The V and J genes are TRBV11-2 and TRBJ1-5; no definite D call. The clonotype originates from an adult with an advanced solid tumor such as melanoma, head and neck, liver or kidney cancer. The input for sequencing was CD4+ or CD8+ T cells sorted from blood, taken in a trial of the OX40 agonist ivuxolimab. The CDR3 sequence: CASSAQSNQPQHF. As DNA, the CDR3 is TGTGCCAGCAGCGCTCAGAGCAATCAGCCCCAGCATTTT.